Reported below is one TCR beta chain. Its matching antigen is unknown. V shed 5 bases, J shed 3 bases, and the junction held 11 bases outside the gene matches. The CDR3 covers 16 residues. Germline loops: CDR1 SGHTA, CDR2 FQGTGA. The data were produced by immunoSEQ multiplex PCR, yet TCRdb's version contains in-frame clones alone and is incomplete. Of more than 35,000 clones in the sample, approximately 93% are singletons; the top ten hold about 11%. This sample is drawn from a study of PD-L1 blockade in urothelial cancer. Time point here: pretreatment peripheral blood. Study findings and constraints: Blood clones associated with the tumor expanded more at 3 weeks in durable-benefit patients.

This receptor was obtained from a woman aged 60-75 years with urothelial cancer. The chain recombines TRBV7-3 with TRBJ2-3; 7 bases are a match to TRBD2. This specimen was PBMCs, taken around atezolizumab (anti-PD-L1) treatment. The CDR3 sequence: CASSHKRAGGTDTQYF. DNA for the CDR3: TGTGCCAGCAGCCACAAACGGGCCGGGGGGACAGATACGCAGTATTTT. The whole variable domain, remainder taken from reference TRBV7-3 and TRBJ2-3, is GAGVSQTPSNKVTEKGKYVELRCDPISGHTALYWYRQSLGQGPEFLIYFQGTGAADDSGLPNDRFFAVRPEGSVSTLKIQRTERGDSAVYLCASSHKRAGGTDTQYFGPGTRLTVL.